The 3 T cell receptor beta chains reported below all come from one sample, sequenced in a study of T-cell reconstitution after alpha-beta-depleted transplantation in children. Unique molecular identifiers tagged the TCRbeta library. Each CDR3 protein is one row after TCRdb ran MiXCR on the PCR reads. The sample has about 140,000 distinct CDR3 sequences, around 9% seen once. The sequencing here drew on PBMCs, mostly from graft donor cells, taken 180 days after TCRalphabeta/CD19-depleted stem cell transplant. Every receptor here comes from a female patient between 2 and 10 years old who had a stem cell transplant for congenital amegakaryocytic thrombocytopenia, so the T cells may come from the graft donor.

The chain carries TRBV20-1 and TRBJ2-3; D call uncertain. The CDR3 has 11 residues. The germline V gene encodes CDR1 DFQATT and CDR2 SNEGSKA (reference sequence). V was clipped by 6 bases and J by 2 bases, with 6 bases between them. The CDR3 sequence is CSAGSTDTQYF. CDR3 DNA: TGCAGTGCCGGGTCCACAGATACGCAGTATTTT.

V is TRBV7-8 and J is TRBJ2-7; TRBD2 matches at 7 bases. CDR1 and CDR2 from the germline V gene are SGHVS and FQNEAQ. Losses at the gene ends were 8 bases for V and 1 base for J; bases not matched to a gene: 8. This CDR3 contains 14 residues. CDR3 DNA sequence: TGTGCCAGCGGCAGCCGGGACTATTCCTACGAGCAGTACTTC. The encoded protein is CASGSRDYSYEQYF. The whole variable domain, remainder taken from reference TRBV7-8 and TRBJ2-7, is GAGVSQSPRYKVAKRGQDVALRCDPISGHVSLFWYQQALGQGPEFLTYFQNEAQLDKSGLPSDRFFAERPEGSVSTLKIQRTQQEDSAVYLCASGSRDYSYEQYFGPGTRLTVT.

This clonotype was detected ten times or more. The CDR3 loop reads CASTHRGPRSIYEQYF. CDR3 in DNA: TGTGCCAGCACTCACAGGGGTCCAAGATCCATTTACGAGCAGTACTTC. The V gene is TRBV28, the J gene TRBJ2-7; 7 positions match TRBD1. The CDR3 sequence is 16 residues long. V was pared by 7 bases and J by 4 bases, with 16 bases of the junction left unmatched. Germline V gives CDR1 MDHEN, CDR2 SYDVKM.